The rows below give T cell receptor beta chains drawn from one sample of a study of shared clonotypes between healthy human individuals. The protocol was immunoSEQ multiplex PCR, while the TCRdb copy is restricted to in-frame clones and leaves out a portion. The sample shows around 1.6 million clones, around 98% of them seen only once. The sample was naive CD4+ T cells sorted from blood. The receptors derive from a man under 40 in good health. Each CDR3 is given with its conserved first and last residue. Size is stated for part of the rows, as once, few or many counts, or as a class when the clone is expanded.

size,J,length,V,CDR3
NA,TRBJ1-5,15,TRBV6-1,CASSEGGFSNQPQHF
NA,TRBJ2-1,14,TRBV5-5,CASSIKAVPNEQFF
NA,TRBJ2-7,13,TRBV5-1,CASSLEQGNEQYF
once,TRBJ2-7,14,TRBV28,CASTPPARLYEQYF
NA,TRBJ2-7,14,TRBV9,CASSVYGSSYEQYF
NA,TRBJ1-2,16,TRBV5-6,CASSYDSLDFPYGYTF
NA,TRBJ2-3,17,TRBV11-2,CASSLLRGRALRVTQYF
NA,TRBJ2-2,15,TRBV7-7,CASTTGRPNTGELFF
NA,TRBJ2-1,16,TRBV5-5,CASSAGLAGVYNEQFF
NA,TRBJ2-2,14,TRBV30,CAHARDSLTGELFF
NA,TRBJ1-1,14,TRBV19,CASSIAAGATEAFF
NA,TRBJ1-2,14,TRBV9,CASSPMGGLYGYTF
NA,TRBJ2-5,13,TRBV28,CASVAGTQETQYF
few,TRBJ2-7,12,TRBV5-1,CASSLAGDEQYF
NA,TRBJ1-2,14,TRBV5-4,CASSLGSTAYGYTF
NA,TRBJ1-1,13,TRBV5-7,CASSLGGRTEAFF
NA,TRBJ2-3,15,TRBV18,CASSPQSGAQDTQYF
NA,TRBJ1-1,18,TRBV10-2,CASRVNRGRASLRAEAFF
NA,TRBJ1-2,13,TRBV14,CASSQVVGVPNTF
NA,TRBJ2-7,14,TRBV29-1,CSVAGQKATYEQYF
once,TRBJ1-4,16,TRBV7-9,CASSLRDISTNEKLFF
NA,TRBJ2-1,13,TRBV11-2,CASSLEGVNEQFF
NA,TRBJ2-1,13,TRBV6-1,CASTKVANNEQFF
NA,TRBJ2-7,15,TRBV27,CASSLLGTGDYEQYF
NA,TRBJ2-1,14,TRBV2,CASSDMEDNNEQFF